This T cell receptor (beta chain) comes out of a study of Ad26.COV2.S vaccination and SARS-CoV-2 variants. Study-wide results and limits: Post-vaccination breadth of spike-specific CD8+ and CD4+ T cell responses was reportedly substantial. With respect to non-spike TCR breadth, vaccine and placebo recipients were similar. Individuals receiving vaccine had higher spike-specific TCR breadth than placebo recipients did.

Notes on this clone: Antigen: not known.

The data were produced by immunoSEQ multiplex PCR, yet TCRdb's version contains in-frame clones alone and is incomplete. The sample records under 400,000 clones, 87% being singletons. Treatment in this sample: around 19 received Ad26.COV2.S at low or high dose, single or two shots; several received placebo; per-sample allocation not given. Collection of the samples took place on day 63 after the first injection of vaccine or placebo. V was clipped by 4 bases and J by 2 bases; unmatched bases: 19. This CDR3 contains 21 residues. Germline values: CDR1 LGHNA, CDR2 YNFKEQ. The sample was peripheral blood, taken in a trial of Ad26.COV2.S vaccine versus placebo. This sequence originates from a person between 18 and 65 years old who received the Ad26.COV2.S COVID-19 vaccine or a placebo. The rearrangement uses TRBV4-2 and TRBJ2-1; 11 nucleotides align to TRBD2. The CDR3 region has the DNA TGTGCCAGCAGCCTTGCCACCAGACTAGCGGGGCGTCTCAAAACCTACAATGAGCAGTTCTTC. Protein: CASSLATRLAGRLKTYNEQFF.